A selection of T cell receptor beta chains follows, all from one sample in a study of shared clonotypes between healthy human individuals. Sequencing was performed with immunoSEQ multiplex PCR; in TCRdb, only in-frame clones are kept and a portion is missing. Of over a million clones listed, roughly 75% are singletons. Sequencing was carried out using memory CD4+ T cells sorted from blood. The receptors shown here come from a man younger than 35 in good health. The CDR3 runs from the conserved cysteine through the conserved F or W. Each record gives: J gene, D gene, CDR3 length, V gene, clone size, CDR3 protein, CDR3 DNA. The D gene is left open where the match is weak. Not every row has a clone size; where given, it reads once, few, many or a size class.

>TRBJ1-5|-|14|TRBV28|-
CASRLDRRNQPQHF
TGTGCCAGCAGACTAGACAGGAGGAACCAGCCCCAGCATTTT
>TRBJ1-1|-|13|TRBV5-6|-
CASRHYRVTEAFF
TGTGCCAGCAGGCACTATAGGGTCACTGAAGCTTTCTTT
>TRBJ1-4|-|14|TRBV5-1|few
CASSQGWGNEKLFF
TGCGCCAGCAGCCAAGGTTGGGGGAATGAAAAACTGTTTTTT
>TRBJ2-2|-|15|TRBV30|few
CAGIAGTAGTGELFF
TGTGCCGGGATTGCCGGGACGGCGGGCACCGGGGAGCTGTTTTTT
>TRBJ2-2|TRBD2|15|TRBV5-1|many
CASSLELAGYTELFF
TGCGCCAGCAGCTTGGAACTAGCGGGGTATACAGAGCTGTTTTTT
>TRBJ2-7|-|14|TRBV7-2|-
CASSLGDLSYEQYF
TGTGCCAGCAGCTTAGGGGATCTGAGCTACGAGCAGTACTTC
>TRBJ2-2|-|14|TRBV5-6|-
CASSLGRNTGELFF
TGTGCCAGCAGCTTGGGGAGGAACACCGGGGAGCTGTTTTTT
>TRBJ1-2|TRBD1|13|TRBV6-5|-
CASSAGTGSGYTF
TGTGCCAGCAGTGCCGGGACAGGGAGTGGCTACACCTTC
>TRBJ2-2|-|14|TRBV2|many
CASSEQSNTGELFF
TGTGCCAGCAGTGAACAGTCGAACACCGGGGAGCTGTTTTTT
>TRBJ2-5|TRBD1|16|TRBV5-6|many
CASSSFSGTVQETQYF
TGTGCCAGCAGCTCATTCTCCGGGACAGTACAAGAGACCCAGTACTTC
>TRBJ1-4|-|16|TRBV18|-
CASSPRIQDTGEKLFF
TGTGCCAGCTCACCACGCATTCAGGATACTGGGGAAAAACTGTTTTTT
>TRBJ2-7|-|13|TRBV11-1|few
CASIGDGSYEQYF
TGTGCCAGCATCGGGGACGGCTCCTACGAGCAGTACTTC
>TRBJ1-3|-|17|TRBV18|-
CASSRVGGQDPGNTIYF
TGTGCCAGCTCACGGGTAGGAGGCCAAGACCCTGGAAACACCATATATTTT
>TRBJ1-1|-|14|TRBV10-3|few
CAIREDSMNTEAFF
TGTGCCATCAGGGAGGACAGCATGAACACTGAAGCTTTCTTT
>TRBJ2-2|-|15|TRBV27|-
CASSLGGQITGELFF
TGTGCCAGCAGTTTGGGGGGACAGATCACCGGGGAGCTGTTTTTT
>TRBJ2-7|-|14|TRBV19|-
CASSKTQTTYEQYF
TGTGCCAGTAGTAAGACACAAACTACCTACGAGCAGTACTTC
>TRBJ1-2|TRBD1|16|TRBV7-8|-
CASSYRDRGLMGGYTF
TGTGCCAGCAGCTATAGGGACAGGGGGCTCATGGGCGGCTACACCTTC
>TRBJ1-2|-|14|TRBV28|-
CASSLLRGPYGYTF
TGTGCCAGCAGCCTGCTCCGGGGCCCCTATGGCTACACCTTC
>TRBJ2-7|-|14|TRBV9|-
CASSAIRVGSEQYF
TGTGCCAGCAGCGCGATCAGGGTGGGGTCCGAGCAGTACTTC
>TRBJ1-4|TRBD1|14|TRBV7-9|-
CASSSTGINEKLFF
TGTGCCAGCAGCTCGACAGGGATTAATGAAAAACTGTTTTTT
>TRBJ2-5|-|14|TRBV5-1|-
CASSLMGVSETQYF
TGCGCCAGCAGCTTGATGGGGGTTTCGGAGACCCAGTACTTC
>TRBJ1-1|TRBD1|15|TRBV18|-
CASSLLGQGLSEAFF
TGTGCCAGCTCACTATTAGGACAGGGTTTATCTGAAGCTTTCTTT
>TRBJ1-2|-|16|TRBV7-2|-
CASSQPGQLRNYGYTF
TGTGCCAGCAGTCAACCGGGGCAGCTCCGTAACTATGGCTACACCTTC
>TRBJ2-5|-|14|TRBV5-8|once
CASSLVRLQETQYF
TGTGCCAGCAGCTTGGTTCGGCTCCAAGAGACCCAGTACTTC
>TRBJ2-5|TRBD2|15|TRBV7-3|-
CASSPGRGGRETQYF
TGTGCCAGCAGCCCCGGGCGGGGGGGCCGAGAGACCCAGTACTTC
>TRBJ1-5|-|15|TRBV7-2|-
CASSPTGSSNQPQHF
TGTGCCAGCAGCCCCACCGGGAGCAGCAATCAGCCCCAGCATTTT
>TRBJ2-4|-|13|TRBV5-5|-
CASSLDRVSIQYF
TGTGCCAGCAGCTTGGACAGGGTGAGCATTCAGTACTTC
>TRBJ2-1|TRBD2|15|TRBV7-9|-
CASSKAGGPFNEQFF
TGTGCCAGCAGCAAAGCGGGAGGGCCATTCAATGAGCAGTTCTTC
>TRBJ2-2|TRBD1|16|TRBV5-1|-
CASSLLTGGGGGELFF
TGCGCCAGCAGCCTCCTGACAGGGGGCGGCGGCGGGGAGCTGTTTTTT
>TRBJ2-1|TRBD2|14|TRBV27|-
CASQGEAGRGEQFF
TGTGCCAGTCAAGGGGAAGCGGGACGAGGTGAGCAGTTCTTC
>TRBJ2-3|-|14|TRBV5-1|few
CASSLGDKADTQYF
TGCGCCAGCAGCTTGGGTGACAAGGCAGATACGCAGTATTTT
>TRBJ1-1|-|12|TRBV7-6|few
CASSWGQDEAFF
TGTGCCAGCAGCTGGGGCCAGGACGAAGCTTTCTTT
>TRBJ2-7|-|12|TRBV6-1|-
CASRVPTYEQYF
TGTGCCAGCAGAGTTCCCACCTACGAGCAGTACTTC
>TRBJ2-1|-|13|TRBV6-5|-
CASGGLLGGEQFF
TGTGCCAGCGGGGGACTATTAGGGGGCGAGCAGTTCTTC
>TRBJ2-3|-|13|TRBV13|-
CASSPQGTDTQYF
TGTGCCAGCAGTCCTCAGGGGACAGATACGCAGTATTTT
>TRBJ2-2|TRBD2|17|TRBV10-2|many
CASRGLAGGPDTGELFF
TGCGCCAGCAGAGGACTAGCGGGAGGGCCCGACACCGGGGAGCTGTTTTTT
>TRBJ2-1|TRBD2|17|TRBV9|-
CASSGPWTSGTDNEQFF
TGTGCCAGCAGCGGGCCATGGACTAGCGGGACGGACAATGAGCAGTTCTTC
>TRBJ2-5|-|15|TRBV9|once
CASSPRGGAEGTQYF
TGTGCCAGCAGCCCCCGTGGGGGGGCCGAAGGGACCCAGTACTTC
>TRBJ1-5|-|15|TRBV7-9|-
CASSGQGGLNQPQHF
TGTGCCAGCAGCGGTCAGGGAGGTCTAAACCAGCCCCAGCATTTT
>TRBJ2-1|-|12|TRBV19|many
CASSRGDNEQFF
TGTGCCAGTTCCAGGGGGGACAATGAGCAGTTCTTC
>TRBJ2-7|-|13|TRBV19|-
CASRRVGTYEQYF
TGTGCCAGCAGGCGGGTAGGGACCTACGAGCAGTACTTC
>TRBJ2-7|-|17|TRBV5-6|once
CASSRTLSGGGRNEQYF
TGTGCCAGCAGCCGAACCCTATCCGGGGGCGGAAGGAACGAGCAGTACTTC
>TRBJ2-1|-|15|TRBV11-3|few
CASSLDFSPYNEQFF
TGTGCCAGCAGCTTAGATTTCTCCCCCTACAATGAGCAGTTCTTC
>TRBJ1-4|-|14|TRBV19|-
CASISDQVGEKLFF
TGTGCCAGTATCTCGGACCAGGTGGGGGAAAAACTGTTTTTT
>TRBJ2-2|-|16|TRBV11-2|once
CASSPGGQGYTGELFF
TGTGCCAGCAGCCCAGGCGGTCAGGGGTACACCGGGGAGCTGTTTTTT
>TRBJ1-1|-|15|TRBV11-2|few
CASSSNGRTNTEAFF
TGTGCCAGCAGCTCAAACGGACGGACGAACACTGAAGCTTTCTTT
>TRBJ2-7|-|8|TRBV29-1|-
CPRDEQYF
TGCCCCCGGGACGAGCAGTACTTC
>TRBJ2-1|-|16|TRBV25-1|-
CASSEPGPTSYNEQFF
TGTGCCAGCAGTGAGCCGGGACCGACCAGCTACAATGAGCAGTTCTTC
>TRBJ1-5|-|8|TRBV7-3|once
CASSFGHF
TGTGCCAGCAGCTTCGGGCATTTT
>TRBJ1-6|-|18|TRBV4-2|few
CAVSQQPPGGFYNSPLHF
TGTGCCGTTTCACAGCAGCCGCCGGGGGGCTTCTATAATTCACCCCTCCACTTT
>TRBJ2-2|-|17|TRBV21-1|-
CASSPRRQGSIPGELFF
TGTGCCAGCAGCCCGCGTAGGCAGGGTAGTATCCCCGGGGAGCTGTTTTTT
>TRBJ2-5|TRBD2|14|TRBV28|-
CASFTGGIQETQYF
TGTGCCAGTTTTACGGGGGGGATCCAAGAGACCCAGTACTTC
>TRBJ2-3|-|16|TRBV29-1|-
CSVERTGGGDTDTQYF
TGCAGCGTTGAAAGAACCGGAGGGGGGGACACAGATACGCAGTATTTT
>TRBJ2-7|-|14|TRBV6-6|-
CASSYSSGNHEQYF
TGTGCCAGCAGTTACAGCTCAGGAAACCACGAGCAGTACTTC
>TRBJ2-1|TRBD1|13|TRBV19|-
CASRDRVGNEQFF
TGTGCCAGTAGGGACAGGGTGGGCAATGAGCAGTTCTTC
>TRBJ1-2|TRBD1|11|TRBV28|-
CASSWDSDYTF
TGTGCCAGCAGTTGGGACAGTGACTACACCTTC
>TRBJ2-1|TRBD2|18|TRBV5-1|-
CASSIKAGTSGTYNEQFF
TGCGCCAGCAGCATAAAGGCCGGGACTAGCGGGACCTACAATGAGCAGTTCTTC
>TRBJ2-3|TRBD2|15|TRBV6-5|-
CASSYGAGGPDTQYF
TGTGCCAGCAGTTACGGGGCGGGAGGGCCAGATACGCAGTATTTT
>TRBJ2-3|-|18|TRBV7-9|once
CASSFTIPGPDSTDTQYF
TGTGCCAGCAGCTTCACGATCCCGGGACCCGATAGCACAGATACGCAGTATTTT